Included here is one T cell receptor beta chain sequence, with context. The antigen remains unidentified. This CDR3 is built from 15 residues. The germline CDR1 and CDR2 sequences are MNHEY and SVGAGI. J was trimmed by 6 bases and V by 2 bases; bases with no gene match: 1. Prior autoimmune disease or systemic immunosuppression barred patients. At cycle 4 day 1, cycle 7 day 1, and baseline, blood was sampled. Clones were sequenced by immunoSEQ multiplex PCR, and TCRdb holds only the in-frame ones, with some missing. This sample has tens of thousands of clones, with approximately 92% found just once. This sample is drawn from a study of OX40 agonist ivuxolimab in advanced cancers. Study-wide points: What antigens the expanded peripheral T cells recognized was never established.

Specimen: CD4+ or CD8+ T cells sorted from blood, collected in a trial of the OX40 agonist ivuxolimab. The receptor was isolated from an adult with an advanced solid tumor such as melanoma, head and neck, liver or kidney cancer. This chain uses TRBV6-5 with TRBJ1-6, with 10 bases aligning to TRBD1. In DNA, the CDR3 is TGTGCCAGCAGTTACGGGACAGGGGTTAATTCACCCCTCCACTTT. This encodes CASSYGTGVNSPLHF.